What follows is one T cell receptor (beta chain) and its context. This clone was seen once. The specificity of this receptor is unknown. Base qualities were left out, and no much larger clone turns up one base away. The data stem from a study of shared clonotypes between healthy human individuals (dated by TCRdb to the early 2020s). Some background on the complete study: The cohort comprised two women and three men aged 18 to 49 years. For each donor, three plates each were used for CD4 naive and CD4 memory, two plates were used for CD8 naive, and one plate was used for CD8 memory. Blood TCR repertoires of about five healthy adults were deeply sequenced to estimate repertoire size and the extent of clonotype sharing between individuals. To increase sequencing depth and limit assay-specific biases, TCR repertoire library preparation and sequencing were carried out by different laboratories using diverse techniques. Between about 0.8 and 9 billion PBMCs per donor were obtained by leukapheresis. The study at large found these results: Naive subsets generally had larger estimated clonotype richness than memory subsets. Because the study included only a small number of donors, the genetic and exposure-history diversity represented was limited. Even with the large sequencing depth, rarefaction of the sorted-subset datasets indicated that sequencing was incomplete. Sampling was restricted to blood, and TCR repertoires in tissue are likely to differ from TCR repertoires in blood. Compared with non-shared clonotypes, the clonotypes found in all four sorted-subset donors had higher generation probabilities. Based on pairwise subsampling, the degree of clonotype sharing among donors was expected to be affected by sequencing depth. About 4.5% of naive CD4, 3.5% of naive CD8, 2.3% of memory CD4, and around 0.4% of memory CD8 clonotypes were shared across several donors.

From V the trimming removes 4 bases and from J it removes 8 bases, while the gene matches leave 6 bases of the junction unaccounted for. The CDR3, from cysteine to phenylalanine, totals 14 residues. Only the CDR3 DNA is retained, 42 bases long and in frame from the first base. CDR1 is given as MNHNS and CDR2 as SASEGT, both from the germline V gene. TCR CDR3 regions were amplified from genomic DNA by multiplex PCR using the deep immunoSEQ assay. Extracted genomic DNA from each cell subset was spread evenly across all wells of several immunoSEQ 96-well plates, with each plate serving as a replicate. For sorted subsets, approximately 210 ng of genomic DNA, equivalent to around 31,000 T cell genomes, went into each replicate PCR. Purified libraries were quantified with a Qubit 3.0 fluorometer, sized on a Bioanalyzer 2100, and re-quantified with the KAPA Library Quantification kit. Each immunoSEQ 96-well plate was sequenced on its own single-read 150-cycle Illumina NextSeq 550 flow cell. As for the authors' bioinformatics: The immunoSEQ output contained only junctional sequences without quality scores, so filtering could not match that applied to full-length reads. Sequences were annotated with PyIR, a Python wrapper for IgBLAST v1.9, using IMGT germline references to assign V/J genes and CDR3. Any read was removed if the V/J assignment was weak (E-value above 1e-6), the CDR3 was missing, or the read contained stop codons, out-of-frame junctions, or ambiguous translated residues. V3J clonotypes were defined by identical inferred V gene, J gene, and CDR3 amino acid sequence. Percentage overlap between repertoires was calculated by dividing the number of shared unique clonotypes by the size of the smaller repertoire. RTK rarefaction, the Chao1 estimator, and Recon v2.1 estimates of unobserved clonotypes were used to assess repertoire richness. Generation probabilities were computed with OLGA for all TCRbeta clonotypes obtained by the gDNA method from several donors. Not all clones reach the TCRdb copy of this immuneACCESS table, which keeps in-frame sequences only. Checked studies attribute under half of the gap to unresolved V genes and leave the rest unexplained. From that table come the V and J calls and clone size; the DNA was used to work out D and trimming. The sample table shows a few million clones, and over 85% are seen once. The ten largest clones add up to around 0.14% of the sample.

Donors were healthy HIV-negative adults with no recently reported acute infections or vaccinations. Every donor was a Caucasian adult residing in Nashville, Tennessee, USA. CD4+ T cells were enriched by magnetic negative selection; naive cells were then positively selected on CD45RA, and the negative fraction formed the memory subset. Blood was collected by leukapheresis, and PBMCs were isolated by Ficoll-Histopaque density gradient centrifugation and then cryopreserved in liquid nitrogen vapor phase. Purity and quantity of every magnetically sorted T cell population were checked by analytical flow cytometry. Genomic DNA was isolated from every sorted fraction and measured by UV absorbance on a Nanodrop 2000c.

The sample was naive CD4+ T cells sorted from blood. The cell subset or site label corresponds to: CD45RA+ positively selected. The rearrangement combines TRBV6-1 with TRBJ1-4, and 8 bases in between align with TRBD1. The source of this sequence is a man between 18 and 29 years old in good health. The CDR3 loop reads CASSVRGRLEKLFF. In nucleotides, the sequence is TGTGCCAGCAGTGTCAGGGGGCGCTTAGAAAAACTGTTTTTT.